This T cell receptor beta chain is from a study of blood T cell repertoires in COVID-19. Across the whole study: Material from acute and convalescent COVID-19 was sourced from the United States, Italy and Spain. From T cells, B-cell-depleted T cells, or PBMCs came the material, which was cDNA or gDNA.

How the authors handled the data: Reference gene primer amplification gave nucleated cell count estimates. Libraries were prepared by immunoSEQ multiplex PCR; TCRdb keeps only in-frame clonotypes and omits some of them. V and J calls and clone size are copied from that table; D and trimming were computed from the DNA. Of roughly 150,000 clones in the sample, around 80% are singletons; the top ten hold 1.5% to 2%. Clinical histories supplied by participants themselves formed the basis of cohort assignment. The ends lost 5 bases at V and 5 bases at J; junction bases unmatched: 3. The CDR3 runs 14 residues. Germline loops: CDR1 SEHNR, CDR2 FQNEAQ (reference sequence).

V usage is TRBV7-9 and J usage is TRBJ1-4, with 9 positions matching TRBD1. Specimen: PBMCs or T cells enriched from blood (not recorded which). This sequence was found in a woman aged 18-29 years who had been exposed to COVID-19. CDR3 amino acids: CASSRDRGNEKLFF. In nucleotides, the CDR3 is TGTGCCAGCAGCCGCGACAGGGGGAATGAAAAACTGTTTTTT.